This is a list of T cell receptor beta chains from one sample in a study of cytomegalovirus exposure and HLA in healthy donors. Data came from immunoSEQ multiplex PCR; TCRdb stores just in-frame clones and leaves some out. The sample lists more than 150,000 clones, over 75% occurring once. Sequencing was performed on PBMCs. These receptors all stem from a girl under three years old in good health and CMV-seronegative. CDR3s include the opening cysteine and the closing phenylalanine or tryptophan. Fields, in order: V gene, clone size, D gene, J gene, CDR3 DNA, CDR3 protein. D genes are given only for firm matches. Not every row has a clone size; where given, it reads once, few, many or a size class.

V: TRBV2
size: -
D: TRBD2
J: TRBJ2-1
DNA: TGTGCCAGCAGTGTCGGCGGGAGCACCTACAATGAGCAGTTCTTC
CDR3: CASSVGGSTYNEQFF

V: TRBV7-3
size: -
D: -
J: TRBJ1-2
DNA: TGTGCCAGCAGCTTAGACAATAACTATGGCTACACCTTC
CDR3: CASSLDNNYGYTF

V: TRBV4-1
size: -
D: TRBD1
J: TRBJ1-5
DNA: TGCGCCAGCAGCCAATTCTTCGTGGGACAGGGTGAACAGCCCCAGCATTTT
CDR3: CASSQFFVGQGEQPQHF

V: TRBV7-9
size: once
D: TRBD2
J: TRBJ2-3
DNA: TGTGCCAGCAGCTTCGGGACTAGCGGGGGCACAGATACGCAGTATTTT
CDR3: CASSFGTSGGTDTQYF

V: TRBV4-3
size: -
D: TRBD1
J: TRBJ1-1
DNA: TGCGCCAGCAGCCAAGATTTCTTATTTAAGGGGGCGACTGAAGCTTTCTTT
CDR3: CASSQDFLFKGATEAFF

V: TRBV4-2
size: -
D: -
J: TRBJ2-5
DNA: TGTGCCAGCAGCCACACGGACAGCTCCGTGGAGACCCAGTACTTC
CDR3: CASSHTDSSVETQYF

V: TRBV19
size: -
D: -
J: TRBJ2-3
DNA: TGTGCCAGTAGTATCCAAGGGGCCCCAGATACGCAGTATTTT
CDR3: CASSIQGAPDTQYF

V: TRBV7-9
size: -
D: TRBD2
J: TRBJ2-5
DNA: TGTGCCAGCAGCTTAGGTAGCGGGAGGGCCTTTCAAGAGACCCAGTACTTC
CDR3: CASSLGSGRAFQETQYF

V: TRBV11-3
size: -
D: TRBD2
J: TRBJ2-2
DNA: TGTGCCAGCAGCAAGCGGGAGAACACCGGGGAGCTGTTTTTT
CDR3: CASSKRENTGELFF

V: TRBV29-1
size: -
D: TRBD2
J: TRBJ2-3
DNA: TGCAGCGTTGATTGGCTAGCGGGAGGCCTGAGCGCCCGGCTGTATTTT
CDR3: CSVDWLAGGLSARLYF

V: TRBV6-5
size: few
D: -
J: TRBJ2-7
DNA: TGTGCCAGCAGTTACTCTTTTTCCAGGCCTAAATTAGTCTTC
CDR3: CASSYSFSRPKLVF

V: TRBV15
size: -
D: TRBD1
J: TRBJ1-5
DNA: TGTGCCACCAGCCTAGGGACAGGCAATCAGCCCCAGCATTTT
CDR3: CATSLGTGNQPQHF

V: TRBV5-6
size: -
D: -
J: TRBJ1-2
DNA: TGTGCCAGCAGCTTCGGTACAGGGCCATATGGCTACACCTTC
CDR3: CASSFGTGPYGYTF

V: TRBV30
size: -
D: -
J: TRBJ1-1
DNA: TGTGCCTGTAGTGAAGTTTACGGGGCTGAAGCTTTCTTT
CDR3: CACSEVYGAEAFF

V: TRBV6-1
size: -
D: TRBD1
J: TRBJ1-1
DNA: TGTGCCAGCAGTGTGACAGGGCTGGGCACTGAAGCTTTCTTT
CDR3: CASSVTGLGTEAFF

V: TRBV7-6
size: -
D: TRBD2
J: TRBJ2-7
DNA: TGTGCCAGCAGCGATACTAGCGGAGTAGCCTACGAGCAGTACTTC
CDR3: CASSDTSGVAYEQYF

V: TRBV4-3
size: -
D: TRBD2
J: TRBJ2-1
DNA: TGCGCCAGCAGCCGAAGAGCGGGAGTGCTGTTCAATGAGCAGTTCTTC
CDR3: CASSRRAGVLFNEQFF

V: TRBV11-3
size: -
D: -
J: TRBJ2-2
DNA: TGTGCCAGCAGCTTACCGGTCTCGGGGGGCGGTTCCGGGGAGCTGTTTTTT
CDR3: CASSLPVSGGGSGELFF

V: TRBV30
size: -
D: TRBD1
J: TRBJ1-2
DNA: TGTGCCTCACAAAGGACAGGACATATTGGCTACACCTTC
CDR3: CASQRTGHIGYTF

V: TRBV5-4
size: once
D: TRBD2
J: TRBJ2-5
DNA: TGTGCCAGCAGCCCGGGGGCTAGCGGGTACCAAGAGACCCAGTACTTC
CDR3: CASSPGASGYQETQYF

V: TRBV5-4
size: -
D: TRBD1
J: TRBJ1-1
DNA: TGTGCCAGCAGCCCGGGACAGGAAAACACTGAAGCTTTCTTT
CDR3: CASSPGQENTEAFF

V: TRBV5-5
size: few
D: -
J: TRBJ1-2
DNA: TGTGCCAGCAGCTCCGGGACACCCAACTATGGCTACACCTTC
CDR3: CASSSGTPNYGYTF

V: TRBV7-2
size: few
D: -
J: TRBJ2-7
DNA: TGTGCCAGCAGCGACCAGAGCGGTGGCGAGCAGTACTTC
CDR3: CASSDQSGGEQYF

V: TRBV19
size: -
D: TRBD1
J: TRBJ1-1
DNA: TGTGCCAGTAGTGAACAGGGGCGGAACACTGAAGCTTTCTTT
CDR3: CASSEQGRNTEAFF

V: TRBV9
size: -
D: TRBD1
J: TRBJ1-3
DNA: TGTGCCAGCAGCCTACAGGGGGCTGGAAACACCATATATTTT
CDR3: CASSLQGAGNTIYF

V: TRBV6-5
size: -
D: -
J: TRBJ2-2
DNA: TGTGCCAGCAGTTACACCAATCACCGGTGGGAGCTGTTTTTT
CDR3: CASSYTNHRWELFF

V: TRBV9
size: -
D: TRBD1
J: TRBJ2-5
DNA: TGTGCCAGCAGCATCCCCGAGGGACAGCCGCTCCAAGAGACCCAGTACTTC
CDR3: CASSIPEGQPLQETQYF

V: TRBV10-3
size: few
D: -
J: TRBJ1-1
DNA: TGTGCCATCAGAAATACAGGGAACACTGAAGCTTTCTTT
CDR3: CAIRNTGNTEAFF

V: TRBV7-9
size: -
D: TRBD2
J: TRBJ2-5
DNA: TGTGCCAGCAGCTTAGGACTAGCGGGGGGCCAAGAGACCCAGTACTTC
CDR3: CASSLGLAGGQETQYF

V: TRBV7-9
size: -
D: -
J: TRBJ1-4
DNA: TGTGCCAGCAGCTTAGACATTAATGAAAAACTGTTTTTT
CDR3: CASSLDINEKLFF

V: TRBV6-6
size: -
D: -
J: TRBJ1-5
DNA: TGTGCCAGCAGTCCCGTCGGGGGAGATCAGCCCCAGCATTTT
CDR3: CASSPVGGDQPQHF

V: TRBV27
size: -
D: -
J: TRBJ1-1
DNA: TGTGCCAGCAGTTGGTCGAGGAACACTGAAGCTTTCTTT
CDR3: CASSWSRNTEAFF

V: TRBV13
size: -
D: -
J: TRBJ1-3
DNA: TGTGCCAGCAGCCCCCTTGGGAGCTCTGGAAACACCATATATTTT
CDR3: CASSPLGSSGNTIYF

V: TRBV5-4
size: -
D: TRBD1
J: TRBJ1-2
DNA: TGTGCCAGCAGCTTTGACAGGGTTTCTGGCTACACCTTC
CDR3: CASSFDRVSGYTF

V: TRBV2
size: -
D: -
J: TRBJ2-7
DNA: TGTGCCAGCAGAGCTACCGCGGGGGCCTCCTACGAGCAGTACTTC
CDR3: CASRATAGASYEQYF

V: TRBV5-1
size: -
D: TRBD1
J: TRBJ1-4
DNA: TGCGCCAGCAGCCAACAGGGGGCGGGTGAAAAACTGTTTTTT
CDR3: CASSQQGAGEKLFF

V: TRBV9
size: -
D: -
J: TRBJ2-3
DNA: TGTGCCAGCGCCGAACACAGCACGGATACGCAGTATTTT
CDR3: CASAEHSTDTQYF

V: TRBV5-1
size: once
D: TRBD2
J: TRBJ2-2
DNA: TGCGCCAGCAGCACTCCGGGACTAGCGGGGGGGCCCGCGAACACCGGGGAGCTGTTTTTT
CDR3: CASSTPGLAGGPANTGELFF

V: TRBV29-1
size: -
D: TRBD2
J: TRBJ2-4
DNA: TGCAGCGTCAAGATCCGGACTAGCGGGAAATACATTCAGTACTTC
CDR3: CSVKIRTSGKYIQYF

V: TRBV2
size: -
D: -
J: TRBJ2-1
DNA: TGTGCCAGCAGTTGGACTGGCAATGAGCAGTTCTTC
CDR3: CASSWTGNEQFF

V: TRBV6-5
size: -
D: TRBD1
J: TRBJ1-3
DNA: TGTGCCAGCAGAAAACAGGGGACTGGAAACACCATATATTTT
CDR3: CASRKQGTGNTIYF

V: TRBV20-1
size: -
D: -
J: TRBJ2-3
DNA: TGCAGTGTTCTAGGCACAGATACGCAGTATTTT
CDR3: CSVLGTDTQYF

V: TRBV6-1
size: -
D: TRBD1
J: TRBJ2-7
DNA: TGTGCCAGCAGCGAGCCGGGACAGGGGGCCTCCGAGCAGTACTTC
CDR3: CASSEPGQGASEQYF

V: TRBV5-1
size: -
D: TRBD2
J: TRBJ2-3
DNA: TGCGCCAGCAGCTTGGTGCCTAGCGGGGACACAGATACGCAGTATTTT
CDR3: CASSLVPSGDTDTQYF

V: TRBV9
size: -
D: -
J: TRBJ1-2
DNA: TGTGCCAGCAGCCCCCCGACAGACTCAAACTATGGCTACACCTTC
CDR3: CASSPPTDSNYGYTF

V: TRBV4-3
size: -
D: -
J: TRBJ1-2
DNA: TGCGCCAGCAGCCAAGATAACAGGATCCCACCATCCTATGGCTACACCTTC
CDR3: CASSQDNRIPPSYGYTF

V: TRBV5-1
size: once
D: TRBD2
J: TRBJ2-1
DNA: TGCGCCAGCAGCTTGGTTTGGGGACTAGCGAGGAATGAGCAGTTCTTC
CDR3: CASSLVWGLARNEQFF

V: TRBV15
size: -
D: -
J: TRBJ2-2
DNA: TGTGCCACCAGCAGAGAAACAGGTCTCACCGGGGAGCTGTTTTTT
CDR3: CATSRETGLTGELFF

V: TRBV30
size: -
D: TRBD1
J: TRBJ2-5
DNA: TGTGCCTGGAGTCCGTGGACAGGGATTGGGGAGACCCAGTACTTC
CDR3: CAWSPWTGIGETQYF

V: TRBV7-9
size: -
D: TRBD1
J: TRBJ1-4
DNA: TGTGCCAGCAGCTTGGGGACAGGTGGGGAAAAACTGTTTTTT
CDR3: CASSLGTGGEKLFF

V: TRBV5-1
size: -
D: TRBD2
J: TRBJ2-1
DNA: TGCGCCAGCAGCCCTACGATCCGACTAGCGGGGGGCCGCTCCTACAATGAGCAGTTCTTC
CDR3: CASSPTIRLAGGRSYNEQFF

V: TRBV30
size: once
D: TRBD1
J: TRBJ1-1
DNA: TGTGCCTCCACACCGCAAGGGGGCGGGCTGTGGGAAGCTTTCTTT
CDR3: CASTPQGGGLWEAFF

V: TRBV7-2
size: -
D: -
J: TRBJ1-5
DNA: TGTGCCAGCAGCTTACAGGTTTCCGGCAATCAGCCCCAGCATTTT
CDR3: CASSLQVSGNQPQHF

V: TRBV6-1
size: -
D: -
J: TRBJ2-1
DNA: TGTGCCAGCAGCGAAACAGAGAGCTCCTACAATGAGCAGTTCTTC
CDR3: CASSETESSYNEQFF

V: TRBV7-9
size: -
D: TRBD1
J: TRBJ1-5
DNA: TGTGCCAGCAGCCCGGGGACAGGGTCCAATCAGCCCCAGCATTTT
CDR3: CASSPGTGSNQPQHF